The 27 T cell receptor beta chains below come from one sample, sequenced in a study of blood T cell repertoires in COVID-19. The data were produced by immunoSEQ multiplex PCR, yet TCRdb's version contains in-frame clones alone and is incomplete. The sample includes around 170,000 clones, 75% to 90% of them seen just once. Sequencing was carried out using peripheral blood. These receptors were obtained from a woman aged 40 to 50 with acute or convalescent COVID-19.

This sequence joins TRBV28 and TRBJ1-3; 9 bases are shared with TRBD1. The V gene end was trimmed by 4 bases and the J gene end by 0 bases; junction bases not matched to a gene: 4. This CDR3 has 16 residues. Per germline, CDR1 MDHEN and CDR2 SYDVKM. In nucleotides, the CDR3 is TGTGCCAGCAGTTCCGGACAGGGGCTCTCTGGAAACACCATATATTTT. This gives the protein CASSSGQGLSGNTIYF.

In DNA form, the CDR3 reads TGTGCCACCAGTGATTTGGACAGCTACGAGCAGTACTTC. Its translation is CATSDLDSYEQYF. V is TRBV24-1 and J is TRBJ2-7; D is perhaps TRBD1 (5 bases). Germline V gene sequence: CDR1 KGHDR, CDR2 SFDVKD. Trimming shortened V by 0 bases and J by 3 bases, and 5 bases separated the two germline ends. The CDR3 length is 13 residues.

This clone was detected only a few times. This CDR3 reads CASSPEQGGRSPFAFF. As DNA, the CDR3 is TGCGCCAGCAGCCCCGAGCAGGGGGGACGGTCCCCTTTTGCTTTCTTT. This rearrangement joins TRBV4-1 to TRBJ1-1; 7 bases match TRBD1. Unmatched junction bases numbered 19, after V lost 4 bases and J lost 11 bases. The length of the CDR3 is 16 residues. Per germline, CDR1 MGHRA and CDR2 YSYEKL.

The CDR3 sequence: CASGSGSSYNEQFF. The CDR3 DNA follows: TGTGCCAGCGGGAGCGGGAGCTCCTACAATGAGCAGTTCTTC. This sequence joins TRBV6-5 and TRBJ2-1; 8 bases line up with TRBD2. Germline CDR1 reads MNHEY; CDR2 reads SVGAGI. This CDR3 spans 14 amino acids. After removal of 8 bases from V and 0 bases from J, the junction contained 3 bases not matched to a gene.

The chain carries TRBV3-1 (or the pseudogene TRBV3-2) and TRBJ1-2, with 9 nucleotides matching TRBD1. This CDR3 has 12 amino acids. V was pared by 8 bases and J by 6 bases, with 4 bases of the junction left unmatched. CDR1 is LGHDT and CDR2 is YNNKEL in the germline V gene (reference sequence). The CDR3 sequence is CASGRDRDGYTF. CDR3 nucleotide sequence: TGTGCCAGCGGCCGGGACAGGGATGGCTACACCTTC.

This clone was picked up many times. The chain links TRBV2 to TRBJ2-3, with 9 positions matching TRBD1. V lost 6 bases and J lost 5; bases outside the gene matches: 0. The V gene's germline CDR1 is SNHLY and CDR2 FYNNEI. CDR3 length equals 12 residues. CDR3 residues: CASRDRGDTQYF. In DNA form, the CDR3 reads TGTGCCAGCAGGGACAGGGGAGATACGCAGTATTTT.

V usage is TRBV9 and J usage is TRBJ2-1; 14 bases fit TRBD2. The CDR3 totals 18 residues. V lost 3 bases to trimming and J lost 8 bases; unmatched junction nucleotides: 13. Germline CDR1 and CDR2: SGDLS and YYNGEE. The DNA for the CDR3 is TGTGCCAGCAGCGCAAATTTGGGGACTAGCGGGGGAGCATATGAGCAGTTCTTC. Encoded protein: CASSANLGTSGGAYEQFF.

The rearrangement joins TRBV6-5 to TRBJ2-3; possible D gene TRBD1, 5 bases. This CDR3 has 15 residues. Germline assignment: CDR1 MNHEY and CDR2 SVGAGI. Trimming removed 0 bases from V and 0 bases from J, with 7 bases in between. CDR3 amino acids: CASSYSRASTDTQYF. CDR3 nucleotide sequence: TGTGCCAGCAGTTACTCCAGGGCAAGCACAGATACGCAGTATTTT.

The CDR3 protein is CASSFLAGISYEQYF. The CDR3 region has the DNA TGTGCCAGCAGCTTCCTAGCGGGAATCTCCTACGAGCAGTACTTC. The V gene is TRBV7-2, the J gene TRBJ2-7; 9 bases are shared with TRBD2. V gave up 3 bases and J gave up 0 bases; unmatched junction bases: 3. There are 15 residues in the CDR3. Germline lookup yields CDR1 SGHTA and CDR2 FQGNSA.

This chain uses TRBV5-5 with TRBJ1-1; the match to TRBD1 covers 8 bases. After removal of 1 base from V and 11 bases from J, the junction contained 19 bases not matched to a gene. CDR1 is SGHKS, CDR2 YYEKEE, per germline (reference sequence). CDR3 length equals 17 residues. The DNA for the CDR3 is TGTGCCAGCAGCTTGAAGGACACAAACTTCGACAGGGGTGGGGCTTTCTTT. It encodes CASSLKDTNFDRGGAFF.

The chain employs TRBV3-1 (or the pseudogene TRBV3-2) and TRBJ1-4; 9 bases agree with TRBD1. The V gene's germline CDR1 is LGHDT and CDR2 YNNKEL (reference sequence). The CDR3 runs to 15 residues. The ends lost 2 bases at V and 10 bases at J; junction bases unmatched: 8. The CDR3 reads CASSQSGTGKVKLFF. In DNA, the CDR3 is TGTGCCAGCAGCCAAAGCGGGACAGGGAAAGTAAAACTGTTTTTT.

The chain joins TRBV19 to TRBJ2-5; TRBD2 matches at 9 bases. J gave up 4 bases and V 2 bases, and 5 bases lay outside the gene matches. CDR3 length: 15 amino acids. The germline gives CDR1 LNHDA, CDR2 SQIVND (reference sequence). For the CDR3, the DNA is TGTGCCAGTAGTATATTAGCGGGAGTAGTAGAGACCCAGTACTTC. Translated: CASSILAGVVETQYF.

The chain carries TRBV28 and TRBJ2-2; 7 positions agree with TRBD2. The CDR3 loop spans 15 amino acids. The V segment lost 5 bases and the J segment 2 bases; nucleotides outside the gene matches: 5. Germline CDR1 is MDHEN and CDR2 is SYDVKM. CDR3: CASSPRLANTGELFF. The CDR3, as DNA: TGTGCCAGCAGTCCGCGACTAGCCAACACCGGGGAGCTGTTTTTT.

The chain links TRBV2 to TRBJ1-1, with a tentative D call TRBD1 (5 bases). The CDR3 is made up of 14 amino acids. CDR1 and CDR2 from the germline V gene are SNHLY and FYNNEI. Trimming pared 5 bases from V and 2 bases from J, leaving 12 bases between. The chain's CDR3 is CASSFRTSNTEAFF. The CDR3 nucleotides read TGTGCCAGCAGTTTTCGGACAAGTAACACTGAAGCTTTCTTT.

This sequence joins TRBV19 and TRBJ2-1, with 8 bases identical to TRBD2. The CDR3 sequence is 17 residues long. With 7 bases clipped from V and 6 bases from J, the junction kept 17 bases outside the gene matches. Germline lookup yields CDR1 LNHDA and CDR2 SQIVND (reference sequence). CDR3 DNA: TGTGCCAGTACCAGCATATCACTAGGGAGCGGGAGCAATGAGCAGTTCTTC. Its translation is CASTSISLGSGSNEQFF.

The chain recombines TRBV6-5 with TRBJ1-1, with D possibly matching TRBD1 (6 bases). The CDR3 length is 13 residues. From germline, CDR1 is MNHEY and CDR2 SVGAGI. The V end lost 5 bases, the J end lost 10 bases, and 17 bases lay between the germline ends. CDR3 loop: CASSPLGGRTAFF. CDR3 sequence (DNA): TGTGCCAGCAGTCCCCTGGGGGGGCGAACAGCTTTCTTT.

Notes on this clone: A read error may account for a junction end that differs from germline. The rearrangement uses TRBV9 and TRBJ1-2; a weak D match, TRBD1 (6 bases). The CDR3 consists of 15 residues. Germline loops: CDR1 SGDLS, CDR2 YYNGEE. CDR3 protein: CASSVDHGLYGGCTF. The CDR3 nucleotides read TGTGCCAGCAGCGTAGATCACGGGTTGTATGGGGGCTGCACCTTC.

The rearrangement links TRBV24-1 to TRBJ2-1; TRBD2 agrees at 8 bases. V was clipped by 0 bases and J by 4 bases; unmatched bases: 7. CDR3 length equals 17 residues. Germline V CDR1 and CDR2: KGHDR, SFDVKD. CDR3 sequence reads: CATSDLHGTSGYNEQFF. The CDR3 DNA sequence: TGTGCCACCAGTGATTTGCACGGGACTAGTGGTTACAATGAGCAGTTCTTC.

The rearrangement links TRBV7-2 to TRBJ1-4, with D possibly TRBD1 on 5 matching bases. Deletions cut 5 bases from V and 5 bases from J, with 15 bases between. Per germline, CDR1 SGHTA and CDR2 FQGNSA. The CDR3 contains 15 residues. The chain's CDR3 is CASSKQGIENEKLFF. In DNA form, the CDR3 reads TGTGCCAGCAGCAAGCAGGGTATTGAAAATGAAAAACTGTTTTTT.

The rearrangement links TRBV4-1 to TRBJ2-4, with D perhaps matching TRBD1 (6 bases). The V end was cut by 5 bases, the J end by 4 bases, with 12 bases between. Germline V gene lookup returns CDR1 MGHRA and CDR2 YSYEKL. The CDR3 spans 14 residues. CDR3 bases: TGCGCCAGCAGCAGGCCGGGACAAAAAAACATTCAGTACTTC. Translated: CASSRPGQKNIQYF.

This clone was seen just once. The rearrangement joins TRBV27 to TRBJ2-7; 7 nucleotides agree with TRBD1. The junction had 8 bases not matched to a gene; V was cut back by 5 bases and J by 4 bases. Germline assignment: CDR1 MNHEY and CDR2 SMNVEV (reference sequence). CDR3 length: 14 residues. The CDR3 loop is CASSPRDSSYEQYF. The DNA of the CDR3 is TGTGCCAGCAGTCCCCGGGACAGCTCTTACGAGCAGTACTTC.

The CDR3 DNA follows: TGTGCCAGCAGCTTAGCTGTAGCGGGACCCGGAGCAGATACGCAGTATTTT. It encodes CASSLAVAGPGADTQYF. This chain uses TRBV7-8 with TRBJ2-3, with 8 bases aligning to TRBD2. CDR1 is SGHVS and CDR2 is FQNEAQ in the germline V gene. Trimming cost V 0 bases and J 4 bases; bases outside gene matches: 9. This CDR3 has 17 residues.

This clone was seen only a few times. V is TRBV13 and J is TRBJ2-3, with D tentatively TRBD1 (5 bases). Trimming pared 1 base from V and 2 bases from J, leaving 22 bases between. CDR3 size: 19 residues. The germline CDR1 and CDR2 sequences are PRHDT and FYEKMQ (reference sequence). CDR3 amino acids: CASSLEGSPIASNTDTQYF. DNA of the CDR3: TGTGCCAGCAGCTTAGAGGGGTCCCCGATTGCGTCTAACACAGATACGCAGTATTTT. The whole variable domain, remainder taken from reference TRBV13 and TRBJ2-3, is AAGVIQSPRHLIKEKRETATLKCYPIPRHDTVYWYQQGPGQDPQFLISFYEKMQSDKGSIPDRFSAQQFSDYHSELNMSSLELGDSALYFCASSLEGSPIASNTDTQYFGPGTRLTVL.

The V call is TRBV7-2, the J call TRBJ2-1; D perhaps matches TRBD2 (5 bases). The CDR3 covers 18 residues. CDR1 is SGHTA and CDR2 is FQGNSA in the germline V gene. V was cut by 1 base and J by 3 bases, with 19 bases left in between. The CDR3 spells CASSLEAVSPLNYNEQFF. DNA for the CDR3: TGTGCCAGCAGCTTAGAAGCGGTGTCCCCCTTAAACTACAATGAGCAGTTCTTC.

This chain connects TRBV11-3 to TRBJ2-1, with 10 bases that match TRBD1. Germline CDR1 and CDR2: SGHNT and YENEEA. V trimming: 0 bases; J trimming: 8 bases; junction bases outside the gene matches: 10. The CDR3 length is 17 residues. The CDR3 here is CASSLEAETGGRDEQFF. As DNA, the CDR3 is TGTGCCAGCAGCTTAGAAGCCGAGACAGGGGGCCGGGATGAGCAGTTCTTC.

This clone was seen a handful of times. This chain connects TRBV27 to TRBJ2-7; D not certain. V lost 4 bases to trimming and J lost 3 bases, with 7 bases between them. CDR3 length equals 12 residues. Germline V gives CDR1 MNHEY, CDR2 SMNVEV (reference sequence). CDR3 protein: CASSSSGYEQYF. CDR3 bases: TGTGCCAGCAGTTCTTCCGGCTACGAGCAGTACTTC.

The V gene is TRBV3-1 (or the pseudogene TRBV3-2), the J gene TRBJ2-5; no clear D gene. The CDR3 consists of 15 residues. Trimming took 1 base from V and 1 from J, leaving 10 bases between them. Germline loops: CDR1 LGHDT, CDR2 YNNKEL (reference sequence). This CDR3 reads CASSQGLLFQETQYF. In nucleotides, the CDR3 is TGTGCCAGCAGCCAAGGTCTCCTCTTCCAAGAGACCCAGTACTTC.